This is a list of T cell receptor beta chains from one sample in a study of blood T cell repertoires in COVID-19. Repertoires were generated with immunoSEQ multiplex PCR, while TCRdb's copy carries only in-frame clones and drops some. The sample shows more than 200,000 clones, around four fifths of them seen only once. The sample taken for sequencing was peripheral blood. The receptors shown here come from a man aged 60-69 years with acute or convalescent COVID-19. Both conserved end residues are part of each CDR3.

>TRBV5-1
CASTRGQGADGETQYF
>TRBV5-1
CASAGSYEQYF
>TRBV30
CAWSRGGINQPQHF
>TRBV19
CASSFRGRGYEQYF
>TRBV27
CASSLFRVSPLHF
>TRBV24-1
CATSDPTGGYTF
>TRBV19
CASSIRGGPGELFF
>TRBV12-3/TRBV12-4
CASSAQGYQPQHF
>TRBV15
CATSGSGGSNTGELFF
>TRBV6-5
CASRAGQGDYEQYF
>TRBV5-1
CASSLASGTFGHEQYF
>TRBV27
CASQKRAGTGELFF
>TRBV19
CASPSLSGNTIYF
>TRBV27
CASSLRVMGYEQYF
>TRBV28
CATLRTDGYTF
>TRBV7-6
CASSQLATGELFF
>TRBV10-1
CASSEGGNQETQYF
>TRBV12-5
CASGFPGGTYNF
>TRBV27
CASSARTGLNEQFF
>TRBV3-1/TRBV3-2
CASSQGGQSKTQYF
>TRBV11-1
CASSPGQGPYGYTF
>TRBV7-6
CASSLALRDRGLAVNTGELFF
>TRBV6-6
CASSLASSGALYEQYF
>TRBV5-4
CASSWDRGSADTQYF
>TRBV2
CASGRESHHEQFF
>TRBV29-1
CSVEGDRGRETQYF
>TRBV7-9
CASSLVLAPTEQFF
>TRBV6-5
CASSRDRVGGKLFF
>TRBV6-5
CASSYSLAGGTGQFF
>TRBV19
CASSITGLRQPQHF
>TRBV2
CASSGLNTGELFF
>TRBV4-1
CASSQRGQLTFNEKLFF
>TRBV30
CAWSVAVTGPQHF
>TRBV12-3/TRBV12-4
CASSPGQAYEQYF
>TRBV7-2
CASNHRENDYGYTF
>TRBV6-5
CASSYGAPGRNSPLHF
>TRBV28
CASSPTGVRARGDIQYF
>TRBV10-3
CAISTRALAGPLEETQYF
>TRBV20-1
CSATGGGHPIF
>TRBV27
CASSLGRELYEQFF
>TRBV4-1
CASSLLPGTLEQYF
>TRBV15
CATSTRGQNSPLHF